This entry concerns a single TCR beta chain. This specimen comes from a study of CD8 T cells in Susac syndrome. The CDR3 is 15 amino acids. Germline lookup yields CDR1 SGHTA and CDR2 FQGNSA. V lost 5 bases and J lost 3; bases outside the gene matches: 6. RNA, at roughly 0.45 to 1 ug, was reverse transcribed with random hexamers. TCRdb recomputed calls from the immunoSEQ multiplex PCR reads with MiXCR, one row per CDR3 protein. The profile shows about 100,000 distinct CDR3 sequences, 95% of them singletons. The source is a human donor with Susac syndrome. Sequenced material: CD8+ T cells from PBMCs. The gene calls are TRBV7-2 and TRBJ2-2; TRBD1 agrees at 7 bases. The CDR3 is CASSRQGWDTGELFF. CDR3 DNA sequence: TGTGCCAGCAGCAGACAGGGCTGGGACACCGGGGAGCTGTTTTTT.